This T cell receptor (beta chain) was sequenced during a study of blood T cell repertoires in COVID-19. Study-wide background: The cDNA or gDNA used as material had been derived from T cells, B-cell-depleted T cells, or PBMCs.

Germline V CDR1 and CDR2: MNHNY, SVGAGI (reference sequence). V was clipped by 11 bases and J by 4 bases, with 11 bases between them. CDR3 length equals 11 residues. Per the study methods: Scientists estimated how many nucleated cells there were by amplifying reference gene primers. Measured with immunoSEQ multiplex PCR; TCRdb has only the in-frame clones, and not every one. V, J and clone size are taken as reported in that table, and D and trimming were inferred from the DNA itself. The sample has 300,000 to 450,000 clones, 85% seen once. The sample comprised peripheral blood. This sequence was found in a woman aged 18-29 years with acute or convalescent COVID-19. V gene TRBV6-6 combines with J gene TRBJ1-2; D gene ambiguous. CDR3 in amino acids: CASGGFYGYTF. CDR3 in DNA: TGTGCCTCGGGAGGATTCTATGGCTACACCTTC.